This entry lists 32 T cell receptor beta chains sequenced from one sample in a study of vaccination effects on CD4 cells after COVID-19. Using immunoSEQ multiplex PCR, the repertoire was profiled, and TCRdb retains in-frame clones only, with some absent. The profile shows 20,000 to 25,000 clones, roughly 75% of them singletons. Having been cultured for 9 to 11 days, the cells underwent CD4+ T cell isolation. Antigen specificity for these receptors is unknown. Sequences were derived from CD4+ T cells from PBMCs cultured without peptide, sampled before COVID-19 vaccination. These receptors came from a human donor who received a COVID-19 vaccine.

The chain employs TRBV5-4 and TRBJ1-6; TRBD1 might be the D (6 bases). Germline CDR1 SGHNT, CDR2 YYREEE (reference sequence). The CDR3 covers 15 residues. Trimming pared 5 bases from V and 6 bases from J, leaving 15 bases between. Here the CDR3 DNA reads TGTGCCAGCAGGAATGCAGGGGCCGTTAATTCACCCCTCCACTTT. This sequence encodes CASRNAGAVNSPLHF.

This clone was seen just once. The CDR3 sequence: CASEGYGYTF. The CDR3 region has the DNA TGTGCCAGTGAGGGATATGGCTACACCTTC. The chain joins TRBV27 to TRBJ1-2; D not certain. The germline CDR1 and CDR2 sequences are MNHEY and SMNVEV (reference sequence). V shed 9 bases and J shed 5 bases, with 7 bases lying between them. CDR3 length: 10 residues.

V and J are TRBV19 and TRBJ2-1, with D perhaps matching TRBD1 (5 bases). The CDR3 loop spans 16 amino acids. V lost 6 bases and J 6 bases, leaving 21 bases between the germline ends. Germline V gives CDR1 LNHDA, CDR2 SQIVND (reference sequence). The CDR3 sequence: CASSHLTALTPNEQFF. The CDR3 nucleotides read TGTGCCAGTAGCCATCTGACAGCGCTTACTCCCAATGAGCAGTTCTTC.

CDR3 sequence reads: CASRNDRAGETQYF. In DNA, the CDR3 is TGCGCCAGCAGGAATGACAGGGCCGGGGAGACCCAGTACTTC. The chain uses TRBV5-1 and TRBJ2-5; 7 bases map to TRBD1. From germline, CDR1 is SGHRS and CDR2 YFSETQ. Germline trimming cut 5 bases from V and 5 bases from J; bases unmatched to any gene: 9. CDR3 length: 14 amino acids.

This clone showed up just a few times. The chain has TRBV10-3 and TRBJ1-1, with D tentatively TRBD1 (5 bases). V was trimmed by 5 bases and J by 5 bases, leaving 18 bases between them. From germline, CDR1 is ENHRY and CDR2 SYGVKD. This CDR3 has 15 amino acids. CDR3 nucleotide sequence: TGTGCCATCAGTACGACAGATCGAGCGGAGACTGAAGCTTTCTTT. Translated: CAISTTDRAETEAFF.

CDR3 sequence: CASSQAQRGAVNEQFF. The CDR3 bases are TGTGCCAGCAGCCAAGCCCAGCGGGGGGCCGTCAATGAGCAGTTCTTC. The chain joins TRBV14 to TRBJ2-1; TRBD2 matches at 9 bases. This CDR3 contains 16 residues. Germline-derived CDR1 and CDR2 are SGHDN and FVKESK. The ends lost 1 base at V and 6 bases at J; junction bases unmatched: 7.

The V and J genes are TRBV19 and TRBJ2-1, with 14 bases fitting TRBD2. The CDR3 runs to 18 residues. V gave up 8 bases and J gave up 4 bases; unmatched junction bases: 13. Per germline, CDR1 LNHDA and CDR2 SQIVND (reference sequence). The CDR3 coding sequence is TGTGCCAGTCACCCTACCGGGACTAGCGGGGGTTGGTACAATGAGCAGTTCTTC. It codes for CASHPTGTSGGWYNEQFF.

The chain carries TRBV4-1 and TRBJ2-2; 8 bases match TRBD1. Trimming removed 2 bases from V and 2 bases from J; junction bases left unmatched: 10. The germline gives CDR1 MGHRA, CDR2 YSYEKL. The CDR3 totals 18 residues. The CDR3 here is CASSQMVIGQGNTGELFF. The CDR3, as DNA: TGCGCCAGCAGCCAAATGGTGATCGGACAGGGAAACACCGGGGAGCTGTTTTTT.

This clone was counted between two and nine times. This chain connects TRBV5-4 to TRBJ2-7, with a possible D match to TRBD2 (5 bases). The CDR3 totals 13 residues. In germline, CDR1 is SGHNT, CDR2 YYREEE (reference sequence). With 3 bases removed from V and 6 bases from J, the gap between germline ends came to 13 bases. In nucleotides, the CDR3 is TGTGCCAGCAGCTCGAAATTGGAGGCCGAGCAGTACTTC. Its translation is CASSSKLEAEQYF.

The chain is built from TRBV9 and TRBJ1-3, with D maybe TRBD1 (6 bases). Germline values: CDR1 SGDLS, CDR2 YYNGEE. V lost 4 bases and J lost 8, with 7 bases in between. The CDR3 totals 11 residues. The CDR3 is CASSRGDTIYF. Here the CDR3 DNA reads TGTGCCAGCAGCAGGGGGGACACCATATATTTT.

The table lists this clone with a count of one. Other DNA sequences in the same sample also yield this CDR3. This chain joins TRBV11-3 and TRBJ2-1, with 7 bases that match TRBD2. Germline loops: CDR1 SGHNT, CDR2 YENEEA. The CDR3 has 16 amino acids. With V trimmed by 1 base and J by 2 bases, 5 bases remained unmatched. The CDR3 DNA follows: TGTGCCAGCAGCTTAGGTGGCCTAGCGGCCTACAATGAGCAGTTCTTC. Encoded protein: CASSLGGLAAYNEQFF. The full variable domain, with the rest looked up from reference TRBV11-3 and TRBJ2-1, is EAGVVQSPRYKIIEKKQPVAFWCNPISGHNTLYWYLQNLGQGPELLIRYENEEAVDDSQLPKDRFSAERLKGVDSTLKIQPAELGDSAVYLCASSLGGLAAYNEQFFGPGTRLTVL.

This clone was observed a handful of times. V is TRBV11-2 and J is TRBJ1-1; D ambiguous. There are 15 residues in the CDR3. Germline V gene data show CDR1 as SGHAT and CDR2 as FQNNGV. Trimming stripped 1 base from V and 0 bases from J, with 9 bases between. The CDR3 region has the DNA TGTGCCAGCAGCTTAGTCCCCAGGCTGAACACTGAAGCTTTCTTT. The encoded protein is CASSLVPRLNTEAFF.

This clone has only a few counts. The chain recombines TRBV7-2 with TRBJ1-2; 7 positions agree with TRBD1. Germline CDR1 SGHTA, CDR2 FQGNSA. CDR3 size: 14 residues. The junction had 4 bases not matched to a gene; V was cut back by 1 base and J by 5 bases. CDR3: CASSLEAGGYGYTF. CDR3 sequence (DNA): TGTGCCAGCAGCTTAGAAGCAGGGGGGTATGGCTACACCTTC.

The chain is built from TRBV5-1 and TRBJ1-2, with D possibly being TRBD1 (5 bases). Trimming took 0 bases from V and 6 from J, leaving 9 bases between them. Looked up from germline, CDR1 is SGHRS and CDR2 is YFSETQ. This CDR3 is 13 amino acids long. This CDR3 is CASSLEGTNGYTF. DNA of the CDR3: TGCGCCAGCAGCTTGGAGGGGACGAATGGCTACACCTTC. Looking up the rest from reference TRBV5-1 and TRBJ1-2 gives the full variable domain: KAGVTQTPRYLIKTRGQQVTLSCSPISGHRSVSWYQQTPGQGLQFLFEYFSETQRNKGNFPGRFSGRQFSNSRSEMNVSTLELGDSALYLCASSLEGTNGYTFGSGTRLTVV.

This clone appeared once. V is TRBV7-3 and J is TRBJ1-1; D possibly corresponds to TRBD1 (6 bases). Trimming shortened V by 2 bases and J by 11 bases, and 21 bases separated the two germline ends. This CDR3 contains 15 residues. Per germline, CDR1 SGHTA and CDR2 FQGTGA. The CDR3 loop is CASSLGVQGNYEAFF. The DNA for the CDR3 is TGTGCCAGCAGCTTAGGGGTTCAGGGGAACTACGAGGCTTTCTTT.

A note on this clone: An end of the junction does not agree with germline; a read error may underlie this. The J gene is TRBJ1-5, the V gene TRBV5-1; D is unresolved. The germline CDR1 and CDR2 sequences are SGHRS and YFSETQ. The CDR3 is made up of 13 amino acids. DNA of the CDR3: TGCGCCAGCAGCTCCAGCATTAATCAACCCCAGCATTTT. Translation: CASSSSINQPQHF.

The J gene is TRBJ2-3, the V gene TRBV3-1 (or the pseudogene TRBV3-2); the D is unclear. With 2 bases removed from V and 1 base from J, the gap between germline ends came to 4 bases. This CDR3 has 13 amino acids. Germline V gene sequence: CDR1 LGHDT, CDR2 YNNKEL (reference sequence). The CDR3 DNA sequence: TGTGCCAGCAGCCAACTCCGCACAGATACGCAGTATTTT. As protein: CASSQLRTDTQYF.

This chain uses TRBV3-1 (or the pseudogene TRBV3-2) with TRBJ1-1, with TRBD1 as a possible D gene (5 bases). From germline, CDR1 is LGHDT and CDR2 YNNKEL (reference sequence). The V gene lost 0 bases and the J gene lost 1 base, with 15 bases spanning the gap. This CDR3 comprises 17 residues. For the CDR3, the DNA is TGTGCCAGCAGCCAAGAACCAGGGACCAACACGAACACTGAAGCTTTCTTT. As protein: CASSQEPGTNTNTEAFF.

The chain uses TRBV14 and TRBJ1-6; D uncertain. Trimming removed 2 bases from V and 2 bases from J, with 4 bases in between. The length of the CDR3 is 14 residues. CDR1 is SGHDN and CDR2 is FVKESK in the germline V gene. CDR3 sequence (DNA): TGTGCCAGCAGCCAACGAACCTATAATTCACCCCTCCACTTT. Residues: CASSQRTYNSPLHF.

CDR3 nucleotides: TGTGCCAGTAGTATCAGGGGGCCTGAAGCTTTCTTT. This gives the protein CASSIRGPEAFF. The chain links TRBV19 to TRBJ1-1; 8 positions match TRBD1. In germline, CDR1 is LNHDA, CDR2 SQIVND (reference sequence). The CDR3 has 12 residues. The V segment lost 3 bases and the J segment 6 bases; nucleotides outside the gene matches: 0. Filled out from reference TRBV19 and TRBJ1-1, the complete variable domain reads DGGITQSPKYLFRKEGQNVTLSCEQNLNHDAMYWYRQDPGQGLRLIYYSQIVNDFQKGDIAEGYSVSREKKESFPLTVTSAQKNPTAFYLCASSIRGPEAFFGQGTRLTVV.

The V and J genes are TRBV2 and TRBJ2-6; D call uncertain. Trimming cost V 6 bases and J 0 bases, with 6 bases left between them. Germline V CDR1 and CDR2: SNHLY, FYNNEI. The CDR3 has 14 amino acids. DNA for the CDR3: TGTGCCAGCAGGATGAGCTCTGGGGCCAACGTCCTGACTTTC. It specifies CASRMSSGANVLTF.

This chain uses TRBV7-9 with TRBJ2-5; TRBD1 matches at 8 bases. V dropped 4 bases and J dropped 8; count of bases not matched to a gene: 9. Germline CDR1 is SEHNR and CDR2 is FQNEAQ (reference sequence). CDR3 length: 14 residues. CDR3 DNA: TGTGCCAGCAGCTCTCGCGAGACAGGGGCAACCCAGTACTTC. Residues: CASSSRETGATQYF.

J is TRBJ2-2 and V is TRBV6-5; a weak D match, TRBD2 (6 bases). Trimming removed 6 bases at V and 6 bases at J, with 11 bases between. The CDR3 extends over 13 amino acids. Germline V gives CDR1 MNHEY, CDR2 SVGAGI. The CDR3 reads CASREGWPGELFF. For the CDR3, the DNA is TGTGCCAGCAGGGAGGGTTGGCCCGGGGAGCTGTTTTTT.

The chain couples TRBV30 to TRBJ1-4; TRBD1 agrees at 7 bases. Trimming at V came to 1 base and at J to 9 bases, leaving 5 bases not matched to a gene. The CDR3 runs to 13 residues. CDR1 and CDR2 (germline): GTSNPN, SVGIG (reference sequence). In nucleotides, the CDR3 is TGTGCCTGGAGTGGCCAGACAGGGAAAAAACTGTTTTTT. Translated, it gives CAWSGQTGKKLFF.

In DNA, the CDR3 is TGCGCCAGCAGCCCGGGACAGGGGAATTATGGCTACACCTTC. Translation: CASSPGQGNYGYTF. V is TRBV5-1 and J is TRBJ1-2, with 10 bases lining up with TRBD1. Unmatched junction bases numbered 5, after V lost 4 bases and J lost 5 bases. This CDR3 is built from 14 residues. Looked up from germline, CDR1 is SGHRS and CDR2 is YFSETQ.

This chain connects TRBV4-2 to TRBJ2-3; D is ambiguous. Germline loops: CDR1 LGHNA, CDR2 YNFKEQ. This CDR3 is 13 amino acids long. The V and J ends lost 1 base and 7 bases respectively, with 9 bases between them. The CDR3 is CASSQGSTHTQYF. The CDR3 bases are TGTGCCAGCAGCCAAGGCTCTACGCATACGCAGTATTTT.

V is TRBV18 and J is TRBJ2-6, with D unclear. The CDR3 covers 16 residues. Per germline, CDR1 KGHSH and CDR2 LQKENI. The V gene lost 6 bases and the J gene lost 0 bases, with 12 bases spanning the gap. CDR3 sequence reads: CASSVGRSSGANVLTF. CDR3 in DNA: TGTGCCAGCTCTGTCGGACGGTCCTCTGGGGCCAACGTCCTGACTTTC.

This clone was observed a handful of times. J is TRBJ2-1 and V is TRBV4-2, with 8 bases that match TRBD2. V shed 4 bases, J shed 0 bases, and the junction held 2 bases outside the gene matches. Germline V gene sequence: CDR1 LGHNA, CDR2 YNFKEQ. This CDR3 is built from 15 residues. CDR3 in DNA: TGTGCCAGCAGCCCCGGGACTAGCTCCTACAATGAGCAGTTCTTC. Amino acid sequence: CASSPGTSSYNEQFF.

This clone was seen only a few times. The chain couples TRBV7-2 to TRBJ1-5; 7 bases match TRBD1. There are 16 residues in the CDR3. Germline loops: CDR1 SGHTA, CDR2 FQGNSA. V lost 1 base and J lost 6; bases outside the gene matches: 9. The CDR3 bases are TGTGCCAGCAGCTTAGGCGGGACAGCGGGGTTTCAGCCCCAGCATTTT. Protein sequence: CASSLGGTAGFQPQHF.

This sequence joins TRBV19 and TRBJ1-3; no reliable D call. Trimming cost V 3 bases and J 0 bases, with 6 bases left between them. CDR1 LNHDA and CDR2 SQIVND come from the germline V gene (reference sequence). The CDR3 is 14 amino acids. CDR3 sequence (DNA): TGTGCCAGTAGTATCTCCAACTCTGGAAACACCATATATTTT. This translates into CASSISNSGNTIYF.

The V and J genes are TRBV30 and TRBJ2-2; D possibly matches TRBD1 or TRBD2 (5 bases each). Trimming cost V 0 bases and J 3 bases, with 14 bases left between them. Germline CDR1 and CDR2: GTSNPN and SVGIG (reference sequence). This CDR3 is 16 amino acids long. The CDR3 DNA reads as TGTGCCTGGAGTGTACGACTGCTGGGGGACACCGGGGAGCTGTTTTTT. Translation: CAWSVRLLGDTGELFF.

This clone was seen a handful of times. CDR3 amino acids: CASSLVDPRDTQYF. Here the CDR3 DNA reads TGTGCCAGCAGCTTAGTAGATCCGAGAGATACGCAGTATTTT. The rearrangement links TRBV11-2 to TRBJ2-3; D remains ambiguous. Germline V lookup: CDR1 SGHAT, CDR2 FQNNGV. The length of the CDR3 is 14 residues. The V end lost 1 base, the J end lost 5 bases, and 10 bases lay between the germline ends.